Each of the 8 T cell receptor beta chains below was sequenced from the same sample in a study of molecular identifiers for immune sequencing clone quantification. MiXCR, applied by TCRdb to the PCR reads, yields one record per CDR3 protein. In the table there are fewer than 350,000 distinct CDR3 sequences, 20% to 25% of which are singletons. Sequencing was performed on naive CD8+ T cells from blood, with Jurkat cell RNA spiked in. The subset was: FACS-sorted CD8+CD4-CCR7+CD45RA+ naive T cells. These receptors were obtained from a human donor in good health. Some libraries in this study had Jurkat cell RNA spiked in.

Turning to this clonotype: No conserved phenylalanine or tryptophan is present at the end of the CDR3, so a read error is the likely explanation. The chain uses TRBV7-9 and TRBJ1-1, with 7 bases lining up with TRBD1. This CDR3 is 13 amino acids long. The germline V gene has CDR1 SEHNR and CDR2 FQNEAQ (reference sequence). Germline trimming cut 4 bases from V and 11 bases from J; bases unmatched to any gene: 10. The CDR3 loop reads CASSSTGSKEAFS. In DNA, the CDR3 is TGTGCCAGCAGCTCGACAGGGTCTAAGGAGGCTTTCTCT.

This clonotype was counted at least ten times. This chain links TRBV7-2 with TRBJ2-7; 12 bases line up with TRBD1. Germline V gene lookup returns CDR1 SGHTA and CDR2 FQGNSA. Trimming cost V 5 bases and J 5 bases; bases outside gene matches: 4. The CDR3 sequence is 14 residues long. In DNA form, the CDR3 reads TGTGCCAGCAGCCTCGGGACAGGGGGCAACGAGCAGTACTTC. Protein product: CASSLGTGGNEQYF.

In the case of this clonotype: A read error is possible here, since a much larger clone lies one base away. The chain joins TRBV7-9 to TRBJ1-1, with D unclear. This CDR3 is 13 amino acids long. Germline V gene lookup returns CDR1 SEHNR and CDR2 FQNEAQ (reference sequence). The CDR3 region has the DNA TGTGCCGGCAGCCCCCCGGGGTCGTCTGAAGCTTTCTTT. It yields the protein CAGSPPGSSEAFF.

This clonotype was counted between two and nine times. The J gene is TRBJ1-5, the V gene TRBV6-2 or TRBV6-3; 9 bases match TRBD1. The germline V gene has CDR1 MNHEY and CDR2 SVGEGT. There are 15 residues in the CDR3. V dropped 6 bases and J dropped 0; count of bases not matched to a gene: 3. CDR3 protein: CASRWTGDSNQPQHF. The CDR3 nucleotides are TGTGCCAGCAGATGGACAGGGGATAGCAATCAGCCCCAGCATTTT.

The chain couples TRBV30 to TRBJ2-3, with D hard to call. The CDR3 length is 11 residues. Germline assignment: CDR1 GTSNPN and CDR2 SVGIG (reference sequence). Trimming shortened V by 1 base and J by 6 bases, and 5 bases separated the two germline ends. CDR3 DNA sequence: TGTGCCTGGAGTGCGAGTGATACGCAGTATTTT. As protein: CAWSASDTQYF.

About this clonotype: One end of the junction varies from germline; a read error may be responsible. The CDR3: CASSLFIGEEQYF. CDR3 nucleotides: TGTGCTAGCAGCTTATTTATTGGGGAAGAGCAGTACTTC. This chain links TRBV7-7 with TRBJ2-7; D unresolved. From germline, CDR1 is SSHAT and CDR2 FNYEAQ (reference sequence). The CDR3 length is 13 residues.

This clonotype was observed a handful of times. This CDR3 reads CASSLMTLNTEAFF. The CDR3 DNA sequence: TGTGCCAGCAGCTTAATGACATTGAACACTGAAGCTTTCTTT. The chain links TRBV7-2 to TRBJ1-1, with D hard to call. The germline V and J ends were trimmed by 2 bases and 0 bases, with 7 bases remaining between them. CDR3 size: 14 residues. Looked up from germline, CDR1 is SGHTA and CDR2 is FQGNSA.

This chain links TRBV20-1 with TRBJ2-6; possibly TRBD1 for D (6 bases). Germline V gene sequence: CDR1 DFQATT, CDR2 SNEGSKA (reference sequence). The length of the CDR3 is 19 residues. The V gene lost 0 bases and the J gene lost 3 bases, with 21 bases spanning the gap. The CDR3 loop reads CSAREEDSALWYGANVLTF. CDR3 bases: TGCAGTGCTAGAGAGGAGGACAGTGCCCTCTGGTATGGGGCCAACGTCCTGACTTTC.